These 25 T cell receptor beta chains came from one sample sequenced in a study of PD-1 blockade in classical Hodgkin lymphoma. Every single patient, without exception, relapsed after autologous stem cell transplantation, and brentuximab vedotin exposure varied. Sequencing used immunoSEQ multiplex PCR; TCRdb keeps in-frame clones, though not all of them. The sample contains some 100,000 clones, around nine tenths of which appear only once. The starting material was peripheral blood mononuclear cells (PBMCs), obtained at baseline. These receptors came from a human donor with classical Hodgkin lymphoma.

This chain links TRBV5-1 with TRBJ2-3; the D is unclear. V gave up 5 bases and J gave up 0 bases, with 4 bases separating them. The CDR3 extends over 12 amino acids. Germline CDR1 SGHRS, CDR2 YFSETQ. The CDR3 DNA sequence: TGCGCCAGCAGTACTAGCACAGATACGCAGTATTTT. As protein: CASSTSTDTQYF.

The CDR3 coding sequence is TGTGCCTGGAGTGGAGGCCAGACTAGCCATGGGTACAATGAGCAGTTCTTC. Residues: CAWSGGQTSHGYNEQFF. The rearrangement uses TRBV30 and TRBJ2-1, with 7 bases fitting TRBD2. The CDR3 is 17 residues long. The V segment lost 1 base and the J segment 4 bases; nucleotides outside the gene matches: 13. Germline loops: CDR1 GTSNPN, CDR2 SVGIG (reference sequence). Full variable domain (remainder filled in from reference TRBV30 and TRBJ2-1): SQTIHQWPATLVQPVGSPLSLECTVEGTSNPNLYWYRQAAGRGLQLLFYSVGIGQISSEVPQNLSASRPQDRQFILSSKKLLLSDSGFYLCAWSGGQTSHGYNEQFFGPGTRLTVL.

V usage is TRBV7-9 and J usage is TRBJ2-1; unclear D gene. The CDR3 spans 12 residues. CDR1 is SEHNR, CDR2 FQNEAQ, per germline (reference sequence). Trimming pared 1 base from V and 10 bases from J, leaving 8 bases between. CDR3 sequence reads: CASSLGSREQFF. CDR3 bases: TGTGCCAGCAGCTTAGGATCGCGGGAGCAGTTCTTC.

The chain employs TRBV29-1 and TRBJ2-6; D is possibly TRBD1 (5 bases). The CDR3 sequence is 15 residues long. Trimming pared 5 bases from V and 0 bases from J, leaving 11 bases between. Germline CDR1 and CDR2: SQVTM and ANQGSEA. In DNA, the CDR3 is TGCAGCGTTCTAGGACAAGTCTCTGGGGCCAACGTCCTGACTTTC. It specifies CSVLGQVSGANVLTF.

The chain employs TRBV6-1 and TRBJ2-7; the match to TRBD2 covers 9 bases. The germline gives CDR1 MNHNS, CDR2 SASEGT. The CDR3 has 14 residues. The V gene end was trimmed by 4 bases and the J gene end by 2 bases; junction bases not matched to a gene: 3. The CDR3 region has the DNA TGTGCCAGCAGTGCCGCTAGCGGGGCCTACGAGCAGTACTTC. Translating it yields CASSAASGAYEQYF.

The genes are TRBV30 and TRBJ1-1; D not resolved. This CDR3 is 15 amino acids long. CDR1 is GTSNPN and CDR2 is SVGIG in the germline V gene (reference sequence). Trimming cost V 2 bases and J 0 bases, with 13 bases left between them. CDR3 residues: CAWSRGRTMNTEAFF. The CDR3 nucleotides are TGTGCCTGGAGTCGGGGAAGAACTATGAACACTGAAGCTTTCTTT.

The V and J genes are TRBV7-9 and TRBJ2-5; D is ambiguous. CDR1 is SEHNR and CDR2 is FQNEAQ in the germline V gene (reference sequence). The CDR3 covers 14 residues. V was shortened by 1 base and J by 8 bases, with 14 bases between the two germline ends. In DNA form, the CDR3 reads TGTGCCAGCAGCTTAGGCCCACCTACTGCAACCCAGTACTTC. This gives the protein CASSLGPPTATQYF. Full variable domain (remainder filled in from reference TRBV7-9 and TRBJ2-5): DTGVSQNPRHKITKRGQNVTFRCDPISEHNRLYWYRQTLGQGPEFLTYFQNEAQLEKSRLLSDRFSAERPKGSFSTLEIQRTEQGDSAMYLCASSLGPPTATQYFGPGTRLLVL.

The chain recombines TRBV7-9 with TRBJ2-6; a weak D match, TRBD1 (5 bases). Trimming pared 5 bases from V and 2 bases from J, leaving 19 bases between. This CDR3 contains 18 residues. Germline loops: CDR1 SEHNR, CDR2 FQNEAQ (reference sequence). This CDR3 is CASSRWTRVGPGANVLTF. CDR3 coding DNA: TGTGCCAGCAGCCGTTGGACAAGGGTAGGACCTGGGGCCAACGTCCTGACTTTC.

V usage is TRBV5-4 and J usage is TRBJ2-2, with D unresolved. Germline values: CDR1 SGHNT, CDR2 YYREEE (reference sequence). The CDR3 runs 12 residues. The V gene lost 7 bases and the J gene lost 6 bases, with 10 bases spanning the gap. For the CDR3, the DNA is TGTGCCAGCGTAGATAGGGCCGGGGAGCTGTTTTTT. Amino acids: CASVDRAGELFF.

The V call is TRBV19, the J call TRBJ2-5; TRBD1 is a possible D gene (5 bases). Trimming cost V 0 bases and J 4 bases, with 15 bases left between them. This CDR3 region has 16 residues. From germline, CDR1 is LNHDA and CDR2 SQIVND (reference sequence). The CDR3 coding sequence is TGTGCCAGTAGTATAGATGACAGCGACCCAATAGAGACCCAGTACTTC. Translating it yields CASSIDDSDPIETQYF.

The chain recombines TRBV7-9 with TRBJ1-1, with a weak D call TRBD1 (5 bases). Germline CDR1 SEHNR, CDR2 FQNEAQ (reference sequence). V lost 3 bases, J lost 0 bases, and 11 bases lay in between. The CDR3 sequence is 15 residues long. In DNA, the CDR3 is TGTGCCAGCAGCTTGAGGAGACAGATGAACACTGAAGCTTTCTTT. Residues: CASSLRRQMNTEAFF.

The gene calls are TRBV27 and TRBJ2-3; 9 nucleotides match TRBD2. Germline V gene data show CDR1 as MNHEY and CDR2 as SMNVEV (reference sequence). The CDR3 contains 16 residues. Trimming took 5 bases from V and 10 from J; bases not matched to a gene: 16. The CDR3 region is CASSPNPLFSGSSQYF. CDR3 bases: TGTGCCAGCAGTCCAAATCCTCTCTTTAGCGGGAGTTCGCAGTATTTT.

This chain's CDR3 is CASSKARGKAYEQYF. The CDR3 nucleotides read TGTGCCAGCAGCAAAGCGCGGGGGAAGGCCTACGAGCAGTACTTC. The V and J genes are TRBV21-1 and TRBJ2-7; the table's D gene call, TRBD2, was not cross checked with the DNA. TRBV21-1 is tagged as a pseudogene. CDR3 length: 15 residues.

Comment on this clone: The sample contains more than one DNA sequence encoding this CDR3. The CDR3 region has the DNA TGTGCCAGCAGTTTGGGACGGAACACTGAAGCTTTCTTT. Protein: CASSLGRNTEAFF. The chain is built from TRBV27 and TRBJ1-1; D might be TRBD1 (5 bases). V lost 3 bases, J lost 1 base, and 6 bases lay in between. The CDR3 sequence is 13 residues long. Per the germline V gene, CDR1 is MNHEY and CDR2 is SMNVEV (reference sequence).

This rearrangement joins TRBV9 to TRBJ1-2, with D unclear. Trimming took 4 bases from V and 6 from J, leaving 22 bases between them. Germline values: CDR1 SGDLS, CDR2 YYNGEE. The CDR3 length is 16 residues. CDR3 sequence (DNA): TGTGCCAGCAGCCTCTTAAACCGTCCGGGGTCAAATGGCTACACCTTC. Amino acids: CASSLLNRPGSNGYTF. Full variable domain (remainder filled in from reference TRBV9 and TRBJ1-2): DSGVTQTPKHLITATGQRVTLRCSPRSGDLSVYWYQQSLDQGLQFLIQYYNGEERAKGNILERFSAQQFPDLHSELNLSSLELGDSALYFCASSLLNRPGSNGYTFGSGTRLTVV.

This clone came up a few times. The chain is built from TRBV2 and TRBJ1-2; 8 nucleotides match TRBD1. The ends lost 6 bases at V and 6 bases at J; junction bases unmatched: 6. CDR1 and CDR2 from the germline V gene are SNHLY and FYNNEI. This CDR3 is built from 13 residues. The CDR3 sequence: CASSQQGVDGYTF. CDR3 DNA: TGTGCCAGCAGCCAACAGGGGGTTGATGGCTACACCTTC.

V and J are TRBV2 and TRBJ2-3; 12 bases align to TRBD2. Looked up from germline, CDR1 is SNHLY and CDR2 is FYNNEI. The V and J ends lost 6 bases and 2 bases, in that order; junction bases with no gene match: 18. The CDR3 spans 20 residues. The CDR3 sequence: CASSHLTSGRIAGYTDTQYF. DNA for the CDR3: TGTGCCAGCAGCCACTTGACTAGCGGGAGAATTGCAGGATACACAGATACGCAGTATTTT.

V usage is TRBV10-1 and J usage is TRBJ2-1, with 7 bases that match TRBD1. Unmatched junction bases numbered 0, after V lost 0 bases and J lost 4 bases. The CDR3 has 14 amino acids. Germline V gene data show CDR1 as WNHNN and CDR2 as SYGVQD (reference sequence). The CDR3 region is CASSESGQYNEQFF. CDR3 nucleotides: TGCGCCAGCAGTGAGTCGGGACAGTACAATGAGCAGTTCTTC.

The chain joins TRBV6-6 to TRBJ2-7, with 7 nucleotides matching TRBD1. V dropped 6 bases and J dropped 2; count of bases not matched to a gene: 7. Per germline, CDR1 MNHNY and CDR2 SVGAGI (reference sequence). The CDR3 has 14 residues. CDR3 bases: TGTGCCAGCAGATTCGACAGGGTCCCCTACGAGCAGTACTTC. Translating gives CASRFDRVPYEQYF.

The V and J genes are TRBV25-1 and TRBJ2-7, with TRBD1 identical over 8 bases. Germline V lookup: CDR1 MGHDK, CDR2 SYGVNS. This CDR3 comprises 14 residues. After removal of 4 bases from V and 1 base from J, the junction contained 3 bases not matched to a gene. The DNA for the CDR3 is TGTGCCAGCAGTGGGACAGGGATGTCCTACGAGCAGTACTTC. This gives the protein CASSGTGMSYEQYF.

The V and J genes are TRBV7-9 and TRBJ1-4; D remains ambiguous. Germline values: CDR1 SEHNR, CDR2 FQNEAQ (reference sequence). V shed 1 base and J shed 0 bases, with 12 bases lying between them. The CDR3 length is 17 residues. Written as DNA, the CDR3 is TGTGCCAGCAGCTTAGAGCTACGCCTTGCAACTAATGAAAAACTGTTTTTT. This sequence encodes CASSLELRLATNEKLFF. Full variable domain (rest looked up from reference TRBV7-9 and TRBJ1-4): DTGVSQNPRHKITKRGQNVTFRCDPISEHNRLYWYRQTLGQGPEFLTYFQNEAQLEKSRLLSDRFSAERPKGSFSTLEIQRTEQGDSAMYLCASSLELRLATNEKLFFGSGTQLSVL.

The chain couples TRBV5-1 to TRBJ1-4, with D unclear. The CDR3 contains 14 residues. With 4 bases removed from V and 5 bases from J, the gap between germline ends came to 12 bases. Per germline, CDR1 SGHRS and CDR2 YFSETQ. The CDR3 spells CASSPLGSNEKLFF. The CDR3 coding sequence is TGCGCCAGCAGCCCCCTTGGGTCGAATGAAAAACTGTTTTTT. The full variable domain, in which reference TRBV5-1 and TRBJ1-4 provide the parts outside the CDR3, is KAGVTQTPRYLIKTRGQQVTLSCSPISGHRSVSWYQQTPGQGLQFLFEYFSETQRNKGNFPGRFSGRQFSNSRSEMNVSTLELGDSALYLCASSPLGSNEKLFFGSGTQLSVL.

V is TRBV4-2 and J is TRBJ1-1; tentatively, D is TRBD1 (5 bases). There are 14 residues in the CDR3. Deletions cut 0 bases from V and 6 bases from J, with 11 bases between. CDR1 and CDR2 from the germline V gene are LGHNA and YNFKEQ. Here the CDR3 reads CASSQDWGLAEAFF. The CDR3 region has the DNA TGTGCCAGCAGCCAAGATTGGGGGTTGGCTGAAGCTTTCTTT.

The chain uses TRBV2 and TRBJ2-5; TRBD1 matches at 8 bases. Trimming cost V 7 bases and J 4 bases; bases outside gene matches: 8. Germline CDR1 and CDR2: SNHLY and FYNNEI. The CDR3 runs to 14 residues. The CDR3 reads CASTSDRGRETQYF. CDR3 nucleotides: TGTGCCAGCACGTCAGACAGGGGTCGAGAGACCCAGTACTTC.

J is TRBJ2-2 and V is TRBV28; the D call may be TRBD1 or TRBD2 (5 bases each). V gave up 6 bases and J gave up 1 base, with 9 bases separating them. The CDR3 consists of 14 residues. Germline CDR1 and CDR2: MDHEN and SYDVKM. CDR3 sequence reads: CASRKGRNTGELFF. The CDR3 region has the DNA TGTGCCAGCAGAAAGGGGAGGAACACCGGGGAGCTGTTTTTT.